These 22 T cell receptor beta chains share one sample of origin, sequenced in a study of lymphopenia after photon versus proton radiotherapy. The protocol was immunoSEQ multiplex PCR, while the TCRdb copy is restricted to in-frame clones and leaves out a portion. The table lists approximately 170,000 clones, around 85% of them singletons. The material sequenced was peripheral blood, taken from a patient treated with photon-based radiotherapy. These receptors were taken from a middle-aged man with gastric cancer.

This clone was recorded a few times. The V call is TRBV9, the J call TRBJ1-2, with D possibly being TRBD1 (6 bases). This CDR3 is built from 13 residues. Between the trimmed V and J ends, which lost 4 bases and 5 bases, there was a span of 12 bases. Germline V lookup: CDR1 SGDLS, CDR2 YYNGEE. The CDR3 bases are TGTGCCAGCAGCTCTGGGGGCGGGTATGGCTACACCTTC. Protein: CASSSGGGYGYTF.

The chain is built from TRBV30 and TRBJ2-3; either TRBD1 or TRBD2 may fit D (5 bases each). Germline V gene data show CDR1 as GTSNPN and CDR2 as SVGIG (reference sequence). This CDR3 contains 13 residues. V lost 2 bases to trimming and J lost 11 bases, with 17 bases between them. The DNA of the CDR3 is TGTGCCTGGAGTACCGGGACCTTCTCGGTGCAGTATTTT. Amino acid sequence: CAWSTGTFSVQYF.

The chain joins TRBV27 to TRBJ2-3; D is uncertain. Trimming left V 10 bases short and J 5 bases short, with 19 bases between. The CDR3 extends over 14 amino acids. Germline lookup yields CDR1 MNHEY and CDR2 SMNVEV (reference sequence). In DNA, the CDR3 is TGTGCCACCTGGCCCGTGGATGCCGGAGATACGCAGTATTTT. It yields the protein CATWPVDAGDTQYF.

The chain recombines TRBV11-3 with TRBJ2-7, with 8 bases that match TRBD1. With 5 bases clipped from V and 3 bases from J, the junction kept 6 bases outside the gene matches. The CDR3 sequence is 14 residues long. The germline gives CDR1 SGHNT, CDR2 YENEEA. The CDR3: CASSSRDRSYEQYF. As DNA, the CDR3 is TGTGCCAGCAGCAGCCGGGACAGGAGCTACGAGCAGTACTTC. The whole variable domain, remainder taken from reference TRBV11-3 and TRBJ2-7, is EAGVVQSPRYKIIEKKQPVAFWCNPISGHNTLYWYLQNLGQGPELLIRYENEEAVDDSQLPKDRFSAERLKGVDSTLKIQPAELGDSAVYLCASSSRDRSYEQYFGPGTRLTVT.

This chain links TRBV5-1 with TRBJ2-5, with D perhaps given as TRBD1 or TRBD2 (6 bases each). This CDR3 spans 15 amino acids. CDR1 is SGHRS and CDR2 is YFSETQ in the germline V gene. The V end was cut by 2 bases, the J end by 4 bases, with 15 bases between. The CDR3 is CASSFSGGVGETQYF. The DNA for the CDR3 is TGCGCCAGCAGCTTCTCCGGGGGCGTGGGAGAGACCCAGTACTTC.

The J gene is TRBJ1-5, the V gene TRBV19, with 8 bases fitting TRBD1. The germline V gene encodes CDR1 LNHDA and CDR2 SQIVND (reference sequence). The CDR3 is made up of 14 amino acids. The ends lost 3 bases at V and 5 bases at J; junction bases unmatched: 3. CDR3 in DNA: TGTGCCAGTAGTATGACGGACAGGGATCAGCCCCAGCATTTT. Protein product: CASSMTDRDQPQHF.

The chain recombines TRBV11-2 with TRBJ2-3, with 16 bases identical to TRBD2. The J segment lost 3 bases and the V segment lost 5 bases, leaving 11 bases of the junction unmatched. Germline CDR1 SGHAT, CDR2 FQNNGV. The CDR3 consists of 19 residues. Written as DNA, the CDR3 is TGTGCCAGCAGCCCCCCGGGACTAGCGGGAGGGCCGAGAACAGATACGCAGTATTTT. It specifies CASSPPGLAGGPRTDTQYF.

The rearrangement uses TRBV5-5 and TRBJ1-5, with D perhaps TRBD1 (6 bases). Germline CDR1 reads SGHKS; CDR2 reads YYEKEE (reference sequence). CDR3 length: 14 residues. V was clipped by 2 bases and J by 4 bases, with 10 bases between them. The CDR3 coding sequence is TGTGCCAGCAGCTTACAGGGTGGAAATCAGCCCCAGCATTTT. Translating gives CASSLQGGNQPQHF.

The rearrangement links TRBV2 to TRBJ1-1, with D possibly matching TRBD1 (5 bases). The V end was cut by 3 bases, the J end by 3 bases, with 11 bases between. The CDR3 contains 14 residues. From germline, CDR1 is SNHLY and CDR2 FYNNEI. The CDR3 nucleotides are TGTGCCAGCAGTGAGCGGGAGGGGCACACTGAAGCTTTCTTT. The encoded protein is CASSEREGHTEAFF.

The chain is built from TRBV5-4 and TRBJ2-1, with D possibly called TRBD1 or TRBD2 (5 bases each). V was clipped by 0 bases and J by 0 bases, with 13 bases between them. The CDR3 sequence is 17 residues long. The V gene's germline CDR1 is SGHNT and CDR2 YYREEE (reference sequence). The CDR3 loop reads CASSLAGRGSSYNEQFF. Here the CDR3 DNA reads TGTGCCAGCAGCTTGGCCGGACGGGGCAGCTCCTACAATGAGCAGTTCTTC.

The V call is TRBV28, the J call TRBJ2-7; TRBD1 or TRBD2 may be the D gene (5 bases each). This CDR3 spans 14 amino acids. Germline V gives CDR1 MDHEN, CDR2 SYDVKM. Trimming cost V 3 bases and J 4 bases, with 13 bases left between them. The CDR3 region is CASSLWGEGYEQYF. In DNA form, the CDR3 reads TGTGCCAGCAGTTTGTGGGGCGAGGGGTACGAGCAGTACTTC. The variable domain in full, with the rest retrieved from reference TRBV28 and TRBJ2-7, is DVKVTQSSRYLVKRTGEKVFLECVQDMDHENMFWYRQDPGLGLRLIYFSYDVKMKEKGDIPEGYSVSREKKERFSLILESASTNQTSMYLCASSLWGEGYEQYFGPGTRLTVT.

The sample holds one count of this clone. The chain links TRBV25-1 to TRBJ2-5; possible D gene TRBD1, 5 bases. Germline V gene sequence: CDR1 MGHDK, CDR2 SYGVNS. Deletions cut 4 bases from V and 4 bases from J, with 13 bases between. This CDR3 region has 14 residues. CDR3 coding DNA: TGTGCCAGCAGTGGTCAGGGCGGTTTAGAGACCCAGTACTTC. This sequence encodes CASSGQGGLETQYF.

The CDR3 coding sequence is TGTGCCAGCAGTGCTGACAGGTCGTCCCACACCATATATTTT. Translation gives CASSADRSSHTIYF. The chain is built from TRBV2 and TRBJ1-3, with a weak D call TRBD1 (6 bases). Between the trimmed V and J ends, which lost 4 bases and 8 bases, there was a span of 15 bases. The germline gives CDR1 SNHLY, CDR2 FYNNEI. The CDR3 totals 14 residues.

V usage is TRBV7-6 and J usage is TRBJ2-7, with D perhaps matching TRBD2 (7 bases). Trimming removed 0 bases at V and 4 bases at J, with 10 bases between. There are 14 residues in the CDR3. CDR1 and CDR2 from the germline V gene are SGHVS and FNYEAQ. DNA for the CDR3: TGTGCCAGCAGCTTAGCGGGAGGGGGGTACGAGCAGTACTTC. Its translation is CASSLAGGGYEQYF.

V and J are TRBV28 and TRBJ2-7, with a tentative D call TRBD1 (5 bases). The CDR3 consists of 14 residues. V was cut by 5 bases and J by 6 bases, with 17 bases left in between. Germline CDR1 reads MDHEN; CDR2 reads SYDVKM. CDR3 residues: CASSITGGVGEQYF. The DNA for the CDR3 is TGTGCCAGCAGTATAACAGGTGGGGTGGGCGAGCAGTACTTC.

This clone was observed once. This chain's CDR3 is CASTSQGEETQYF. CDR3 DNA: TGTGCCAGCACGTCACAGGGGGAAGAGACCCAGTACTTC. This chain connects TRBV2 to TRBJ2-5; 8 bases match TRBD1. The CDR3 length is 13 residues. J gave up 3 bases and V 7 bases, and 4 bases lay outside the gene matches. CDR1 SNHLY and CDR2 FYNNEI come from the germline V gene. Drawing the rest from reference TRBV2 and TRBJ2-5, the complete variable domain is EPEVTQTPSHQVTQMGQEVILRCVPISNHLYFYWYRQILGQKVEFLVSFYNNEISEKSEIFDDQFSVERPDGSNFTLKIRSTKLEDSAMYFCASTSQGEETQYFGPGTRLLVL.

The CDR3 DNA reads TGTGCCAGCAGCTTAGGACAGGGTAGTTCCTCTGGGGCCAACGTCCTGACTTTC. It specifies CASSLGQGSSSGANVLTF. This chain connects TRBV7-9 to TRBJ2-6; 7 nucleotides match TRBD1. Trimming took 1 base from V and 0 from J; bases not matched to a gene: 6. The CDR3 has 18 residues. CDR1 is SEHNR, CDR2 FQNEAQ, per germline (reference sequence).

The chain joins TRBV6-6 to TRBJ2-5; the D call may be TRBD1 or TRBD2 (5 bases each). The CDR3 consists of 15 residues. Germline CDR1 and CDR2: MNHNY and SVGAGI (reference sequence). The V gene lost 6 bases and the J gene lost 3 bases, with 17 bases spanning the gap. Here the CDR3 DNA reads TGTGCCAGCAGCCCCGTGGGGGTGGGAGAAGAGACCCAGTACTTC. Translation gives CASSPVGVGEETQYF.

This clone appeared a single time. The rearrangement links TRBV18 to TRBJ2-7, with 9 bases matching TRBD2. Germline V CDR1 and CDR2: KGHSH, LQKENI. The V gene end was trimmed by 2 bases and the J gene end by 5 bases; junction bases not matched to a gene: 7. CDR3 size: 15 residues. The chain's CDR3 is CASSPALAGFDEQYF. The CDR3 nucleotides are TGTGCCAGCTCACCAGCCCTAGCGGGATTCGACGAGCAGTACTTC.

This clone has a single count. Other DNA sequences of this sample code for an identical CDR3. The chain has TRBV19 and TRBJ2-7, with TRBD2 matching over 12 bases. Per the germline V gene, CDR1 is LNHDA and CDR2 is SQIVND (reference sequence). Germline trimming cut 8 bases from V and 3 bases from J; bases unmatched to any gene: 5. The CDR3 runs 14 residues. DNA of the CDR3: TGTGCCAGTTCTCGGACTAGCGGGAACTACGAGCAGTACTTC. It encodes CASSRTSGNYEQYF.

This chain joins TRBV4-1 and TRBJ2-7; 13 nucleotides agree with TRBD2. CDR3 length: 15 amino acids. V lost 3 bases to trimming and J lost 6 bases; unmatched junction nucleotides: 5. Germline values: CDR1 MGHRA, CDR2 YSYEKL. The CDR3 nucleotides read TGCGCCAGCAGCCACGGACTAGCGGGAGTAGGCGAGCAGTACTTC. Its protein is CASSHGLAGVGEQYF.

The chain uses TRBV7-9 and TRBJ1-1; D gene ambiguous. The CDR3 is 15 residues long. Trimming removed 1 base at V and 0 bases at J, with 9 bases between. Germline V gene lookup returns CDR1 SEHNR and CDR2 FQNEAQ (reference sequence). The CDR3 here is CASSLDGRVNTEAFF. The CDR3 region has the DNA TGTGCCAGCAGCTTAGACGGGCGAGTGAACACTGAAGCTTTCTTT.